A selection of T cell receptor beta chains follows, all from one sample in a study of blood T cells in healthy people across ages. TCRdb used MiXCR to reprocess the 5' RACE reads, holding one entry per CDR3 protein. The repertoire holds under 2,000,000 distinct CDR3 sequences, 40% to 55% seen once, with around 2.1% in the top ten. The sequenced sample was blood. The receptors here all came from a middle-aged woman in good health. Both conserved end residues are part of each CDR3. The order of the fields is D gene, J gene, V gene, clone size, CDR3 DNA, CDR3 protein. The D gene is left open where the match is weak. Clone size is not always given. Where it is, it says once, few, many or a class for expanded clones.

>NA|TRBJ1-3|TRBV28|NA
TGTGCCAGCAGACATGGAAACACCATATATTTT
CASRHGNTIYF
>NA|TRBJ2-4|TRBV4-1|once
TGCGCCAGCAGCCAACAAGGACAGATCCTACTAGCCAAAAACATTCAGTACTTC
CASSQQGQILLAKNIQYF
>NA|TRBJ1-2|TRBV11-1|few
TGTGCCAGCAGCTGGATAGGGGGTTCGGAAGGCTACACCTTC
CASSWIGGSEGYTF
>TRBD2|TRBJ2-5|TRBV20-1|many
TGCAGTGCGCGCATGGGGGGGGGTAGAGAGACCCAGTACTTC
CSARMGGGRETQYF
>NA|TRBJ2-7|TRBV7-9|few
TGTGCCAGCAGCCCATCTCCCGGACACCCGAGCTCCTACGAGCAGTACTTC
CASSPSPGHPSSYEQYF
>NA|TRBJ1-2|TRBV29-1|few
TGCAGCGTTCGTTGGGAAAGGGGACCCTATGGCTACACCTTC
CSVRWERGPYGYTF
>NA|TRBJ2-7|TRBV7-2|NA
TGTGCCAGCACCTTTTATTTTAGCTCCTACAATGAGCAGTACTTC
CASTFYFSSYNEQYF
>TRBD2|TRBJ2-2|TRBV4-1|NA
TGCGCCAGCAGCATAGCGGGGCCACCAGACACCGGGGAGCTGTTTTTT
CASSIAGPPDTGELFF
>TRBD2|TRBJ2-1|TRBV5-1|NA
TGCGCCAGCAGCAAGGGGACTAGCGGGGGGTGGGATGAGCAGTTCTTC
CASSKGTSGGWDEQFF
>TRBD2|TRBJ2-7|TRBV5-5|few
TGTGCCAGCAGCTTGAGTACTAGCGGGCTCTACTCCTACGAGCAGTACTTC
CASSLSTSGLYSYEQYF
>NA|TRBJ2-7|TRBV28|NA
TGTGCCAGCAGTTCGAAAAGGGAAGGGATCTACGAGCAGTACTTC
CASSSKREGIYEQYF
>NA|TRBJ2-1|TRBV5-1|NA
TGCGCCAGCAGCTTAACTCTTAACAATGAGCAGTTCTTC
CASSLTLNNEQFF
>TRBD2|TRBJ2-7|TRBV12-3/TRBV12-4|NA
TGTGCCAGCACCTCGTCCCCGGGACTAGCGGGGCCCTACGAGCAGTACTTC
CASTSSPGLAGPYEQYF
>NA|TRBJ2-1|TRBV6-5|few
TGTGCCAGCAGTTACGGGACACCTTTTGTTCAGAATGAGCAGTTCTTC
CASSYGTPFVQNEQFF
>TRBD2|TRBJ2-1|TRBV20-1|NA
TGCAGTGCTAGAGGGCGAGCGGGGGGGCCGGGGAATGAGCAGTTCTTC
CSARGRAGGPGNEQFF
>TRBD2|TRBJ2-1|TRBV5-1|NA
TGCGCCAGCAGCTCTAGGACTAGCGGGGGCCGCAATGAGCAGTTCTTC
CASSSRTSGGRNEQFF
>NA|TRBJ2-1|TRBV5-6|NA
TGTGCCAGCAGTGACACCCTTTGGCAGCAGGGCAATGAGCAGTTCTTC
CASSDTLWQQGNEQFF
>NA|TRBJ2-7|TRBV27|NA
TGTGCCAGCAGTTTATTCGGGTACTTC
CASSLFGYF
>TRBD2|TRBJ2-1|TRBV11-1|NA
TGTGCCAGCAGCTCCACCCTGGGACTAGCGGGGGGTGAGCAGTTCTTC
CASSSTLGLAGGEQFF
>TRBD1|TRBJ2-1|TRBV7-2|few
TGTGCCAGCAGCCTCCGGGACAGGTCGCAGATCTCCTACAATGAGCAGTTCTTC
CASSLRDRSQISYNEQFF
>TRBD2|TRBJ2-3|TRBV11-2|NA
TGTGCCAGCAGCCCGGGAGTAGCGGGGGGGCTAAGCACAGATACGCAGTATTTT
CASSPGVAGGLSTDTQYF